These T cell receptor beta chains were read from a single sample in a study of blood T cell repertoires in COVID-19. Using immunoSEQ multiplex PCR, the repertoire was profiled, and TCRdb retains in-frame clones only, with some absent. The data show more than 95,000 clones, around 84% seen once. The sample was peripheral blood. The receptor source for this set is a human donor in a cohort sampled during active COVID-19. Both conserved end residues are part of each CDR3. The order of the fields is V gene, J gene, clone size, CDR3 protein. The size entry is marked missing in some rows and otherwise reads once, few, many or a size class.

TRBV24-1	TRBJ2-3	once	CATSDPGHTDTQYF
TRBV5-1	TRBJ2-5	-	CASSLVGTSVQETQYF
TRBV5-6	TRBJ1-1	-	CASSLMGDSLVTEAFF
TRBV6-6	TRBJ1-2	-	CASSRPGGQGVYGYTF
TRBV3-1/TRBV3-2	TRBJ2-2	once	CASSQDRRQGLTGELFF
TRBV3-1/TRBV3-2	TRBJ2-5	-	CASSQDQGLEQETQYF
TRBV7-2	TRBJ2-5	-	CASKLAGAETQYF
TRBV5-8	TRBJ2-7	-	CASSTGQRSSYEQYF
TRBV9	TRBJ2-6	-	CASSVDRQGPSGANVLTF
TRBV7-2	TRBJ2-7	-	CASSLGGQASYEQYF
TRBV4-3	TRBJ2-7	-	CASSQVGTGYEQYF
TRBV6-2/TRBV6-3	TRBJ1-2	-	CASSYPGSLYGYTF
TRBV18	TRBJ2-1	-	CASSPPVAEQFF
TRBV11-2	TRBJ1-1	-	CASSADPGAEAFF
TRBV5-1	TRBJ2-7	-	CASSFSSGGFSYEQYF
TRBV7-9	TRBJ2-7	-	CASTPGEEPHEQYF
TRBV7-9	TRBJ1-5	few	CASTKRTGSEQPQHF
TRBV4-3	TRBJ2-3	-	CASSQRGPGDTQYF
TRBV18	TRBJ2-7	few	CASSRDRGTEQYF
TRBV19	TRBJ1-1	-	CASIGTGLNTEAFF
TRBV5-6	TRBJ1-4	-	CASSAVAGRTEKLFF
TRBV18	TRBJ2-2	once	CASSPLKGAVTNTGELFF
TRBV5-4	TRBJ2-3	-	CASSNGGPGTDTQYF
TRBV29-1	TRBJ1-2	-	CSVVAHRGLTGYTF
TRBV5-5	TRBJ2-7	-	CASSLEGQGIVYEQYF
TRBV7-6	TRBJ2-5	few	CASSRLAGGTETQYF
TRBV5-5	TRBJ2-3	-	CASSLERGGQYTQYF
TRBV10-1	TRBJ2-1	few	CASSESSGGYNEQFF
TRBV27	TRBJ1-1	-	CASIPTAGTGGTEAFF
TRBV5-1	TRBJ1-2	-	CASSLFTGGNGYTF
TRBV7-8	TRBJ1-1	-	CASSGGHQNTEAFF
TRBV15	TRBJ1-2	-	CATSIGQTNYGYTF
TRBV10-3	TRBJ1-2	-	CAISDHTGDGYTF
TRBV5-4	TRBJ1-2	once	CASSFGGAYGYTF
TRBV5-1	TRBJ2-7	-	CASSLGQGRYEQYF
TRBV7-2	TRBJ1-2	-	CASSASGTRGYTF
TRBV4-1	TRBJ1-1	-	CASSLGQMNTEAFF
TRBV5-4	TRBJ2-5	-	CASSFNLESSGGETQYF
TRBV30	TRBJ1-5	-	CAWSRGQGSQPQHF
TRBV18	TRBJ1-2	-	CASSADSSANYGYTF
TRBV7-2	TRBJ2-7	-	CASKTSGSSYEQYF
TRBV30	TRBJ1-4	-	CAWSPLRDRGVEKLFF
TRBV9	TRBJ1-6	-	CASSEGQYNSPLHF
TRBV19	TRBJ1-6	few	CASSIVLGGYNSPLHF
TRBV10-2	TRBJ2-7	-	CASLLSYEQYF
TRBV4-2	TRBJ2-6	-	CASSQDPGGQVWANVLTF
TRBV18	TRBJ1-4	-	CASSPVNSLNEKLFF
TRBV2	TRBJ2-7	few	CASSAGNHEQYF
TRBV20-1	TRBJ1-2	-	CSASAGEGYGYTF
TRBV6-4	TRBJ1-2	-	CASKPGHNYGYTF
TRBV29-1	TRBJ2-1	-	CSVEVGSNEQFF
TRBV12-5	TRBJ1-2	-	CASGTRTGNGYTF
TRBV27	TRBJ1-5	-	CASSPGWGLNSNQPQHF
TRBV6-6	TRBJ2-2	once	CASSSSGGTTGELFF
TRBV4-2	TRBJ2-7	few	CASSQERDNSLGF